These 4 T cell receptor beta chains share one sample of origin, sequenced in a study of blood T cell repertoires in COVID-19. This table comes from immunoSEQ multiplex PCR, and its TCRdb copy is limited to in-frame clones, with some not included. The sample has roughly 100,000 clones, roughly nine tenths seen once. The sample consisted of peripheral blood. The receptors originated from a woman in her seventies with acute or convalescent COVID-19.

The chain is built from TRBV25-1 and TRBJ2-7; TRBD2 agrees at 12 bases. Trimming removed 2 bases from V and 5 bases from J; junction bases left unmatched: 4. The CDR3 sequence is 15 residues long. Germline V lookup: CDR1 MGHDK, CDR2 SYGVNS. CDR3 sequence: CASSERTSGTDEQYF. CDR3 bases: TGTGCCAGCAGTGAAAGGACTAGCGGGACGGACGAGCAGTACTTC.

A word on this clone: This specimen includes other DNA sequences encoding the same CDR3. V gene TRBV19 combines with J gene TRBJ1-5; 10 nucleotides line up with TRBD1. Germline V CDR1 and CDR2: LNHDA, SQIVND (reference sequence). There are 13 residues in the CDR3. V was clipped by 9 bases and J by 6 bases; unmatched bases: 5. Written as DNA, the CDR3 is TGTGCCAGCCGGGACAGGGGCTCTCAGCCCCAGCATTTT. This encodes CASRDRGSQPQHF.

This CDR3 is CASSPMGGGNEKLFF. CDR3 bases: TGTGCCAGCAGCCCAATGGGGGGGGGTAATGAAAAACTGTTTTTT. V and J are TRBV11-2 and TRBJ1-4; D is perhaps TRBD1 (5 bases). The V gene lost 5 bases and the J gene lost 4 bases, with 14 bases spanning the gap. Germline V gene lookup returns CDR1 SGHAT and CDR2 FQNNGV. The CDR3 loop spans 15 amino acids.

The chain couples TRBV28 to TRBJ1-2; 8 bases align to TRBD1. The trim removed 5 bases at V and 8 bases at J, leaving 10 bases unmatched. Per germline, CDR1 MDHEN and CDR2 SYDVKM. The CDR3 length is 14 residues. Here the CDR3 reads CASSGSSGGFGYTF. As DNA, the CDR3 is TGTGCCAGCAGTGGATCATCAGGGGGCTTCGGCTACACCTTC.